The source of this T cell receptor beta chain is a study of blood T cells in healthy people across ages (dated by TCRdb to between 2014 and 2017). In terms of the full investigation: In model experiments, template switching captured roughly one uniquely barcoded TCR beta cDNA molecule for every two T cells. To avoid experimental bias, donors of different ages were spread randomly across the sequencing lanes. Using deep sequencing normalized with unique cDNA molecular identifiers, the study measured how TCR beta repertoire diversity changes with age. Four age groups were formed from the donors: young (average approximately 15 years), middle-aged (roughly 38), aged (over 55) and long-lived (less than 85). Two additional independent replicas of 1 million unique cDNA reads from the same blood draw were analyzed for two donors (one aged 18 to 29 and one aged 80 or older).

This clonotype was seen a few times. Which antigen it targets is not known. Per-base qualities were not stored, and no clone one base away is much larger. Paper-wide results and their limitations: Total diversity estimates from one million sequenced T cells were considered lower bounds and underestimates. Since profiling was done on bulk unsorted PBMCs, naive and antigen-experienced compartments could not be conclusively compared. A strong correlation was found between observed TCR beta diversity and the percentage of naive T cells measured by flow cytometry. Donor CMV infection status was unknown, potentially confounding age-related changes in expanded clonotypes. As age increased, observed TCR beta diversity per million T cells dropped in a roughly linear way, and a significant reduction was already evident by age 40. Compared with the aged group, the long-lived group had more naive CD4+ T cells, fewer expanded clones and increased TCR diversity, a pattern suggesting age selection.

The donors were roughly 40 Caucasian individuals from Russia, aged roughly 6 to 100 years, who were systemically healthy. Around 10 milliliters of peripheral blood were drawn from each donor into EDTA-treated Vacutainer tubes. Ficoll-Paque density-gradient centrifugation was used to isolate PBMCs, with at least 6.5 million per sample. Total RNA, at least 6 micrograms per sample, was extracted from PBMCs with Trizol reagent. For every donor, flow cytometry on a PBMC aliquot measured the percentage of naive CD45RAhigh/CD27high T cells. To prepare the library, 5' RACE was applied. The instrument was an Illumina HiSeq 2500. A second about 7 to 11 cycle PCR used a sample-barcoded 5' primer and a J-beta primer mix. Each TCR beta cDNA molecule received a unique molecular identifier from a template-switch 5' adaptor carrying 12 random nucleotides. Each sample yielded at least 3 million CDR3-containing paired-end reads. All of the RNA was converted into first-strand cDNA using the Mint cDNA synthesis kit, with a TRBC-specific oligonucleotide serving as the primer. Following uracil-DNA glycosylase treatment, all cDNA underwent a first 18-cycle PCR with the universal primers M1SS and BC2_uni_R. Under the source paper's analysis protocol: Each sample was normalized by randomly selecting 1 million high-quality reads, each carrying a distinct molecular identifier. Instead of being binned into consensus sequences, reads that shared molecular identifiers were thrown out. CDR3 identification, clonotype clustering and error correction used MiTCR with a Q25 quality threshold and the strictest error-elimination algorithm. A nonparametric unseen species model with Euler transformation was used to estimate a lower bound on total TCR beta diversity. Starting from the raw public reads, TCRdb applied fastp trimming at Q25, assembled clones with MiXCR and retained in-frame beta chains. Identical CDR3 proteins give one entry, which carries the most common genes and DNA. The V and J calls were determined by TCRdb, not by the authors. Across this sample there are about 640,000 distinct CDR3 sequences, with about 30% seen only once. The ten largest clones take up 15% to 18% of the sample.

Including the terminal cysteine and phenylalanine, the CDR3 comprises 14 residues. Just the 42-base CDR3 DNA is kept, in frame starting at base 1. The germline V gene (reference sequence) specifies DFQATT as CDR1 and SNEGSKA as CDR2. The junction shows trimming of 5 bases on V and 5 bases on J, plus 16 bases between the germline ends. The origin of this receptor is a woman aged 80 or over in good health. Sequencing input: blood. The chain is encoded by TRBV20-1 joined to TRBJ2-1; the D gene is perhaps TRBD2, from 5 matching bases. The DNA is as follows: TGCAGTGCTCCTCGCCGGGATTTCCACAATGAGCAGTTCTTC. Translated, this gives CSAPRRDFHNEQFF.